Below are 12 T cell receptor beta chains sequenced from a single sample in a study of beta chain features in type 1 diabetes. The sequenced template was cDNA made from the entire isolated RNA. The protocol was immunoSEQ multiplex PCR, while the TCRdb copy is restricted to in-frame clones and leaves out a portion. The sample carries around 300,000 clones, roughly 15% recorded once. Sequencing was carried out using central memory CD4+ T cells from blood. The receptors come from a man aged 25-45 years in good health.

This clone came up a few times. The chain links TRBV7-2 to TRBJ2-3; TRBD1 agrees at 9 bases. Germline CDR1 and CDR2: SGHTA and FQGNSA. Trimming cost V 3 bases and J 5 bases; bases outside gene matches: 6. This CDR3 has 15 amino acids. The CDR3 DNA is TGTGCCAGCAGCTTGCGAAACAGGGGGCTAGATACGCAGTATTTT. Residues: CASSLRNRGLDTQYF.

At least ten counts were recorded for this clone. Written as DNA, the CDR3 is TGTGCCAGCAGTGAAAGTAGTAGCGTTAACATTCAGTACTTC. Translation: CASSESSSVNIQYF. The rearrangement uses TRBV2 and TRBJ2-4, with a weak D call TRBD2 (5 bases). Looked up from germline, CDR1 is SNHLY and CDR2 is FYNNEI. With 2 bases removed from V and 7 bases from J, the gap between germline ends came to 12 bases. This CDR3 region has 14 residues.

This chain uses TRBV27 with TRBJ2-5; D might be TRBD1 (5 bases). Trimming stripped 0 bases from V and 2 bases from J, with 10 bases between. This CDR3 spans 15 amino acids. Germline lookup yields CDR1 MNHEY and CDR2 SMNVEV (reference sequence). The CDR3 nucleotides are TGTGCCAGCAGTTTATCTATGGGGCTACAAGAGACCCAGTACTTC. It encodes CASSLSMGLQETQYF.

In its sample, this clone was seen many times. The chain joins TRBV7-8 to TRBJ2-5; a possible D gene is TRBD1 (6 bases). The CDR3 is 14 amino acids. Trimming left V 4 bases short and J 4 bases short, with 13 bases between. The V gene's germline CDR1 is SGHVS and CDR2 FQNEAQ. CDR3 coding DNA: TGTGCCAGCAGCTCAGGGGCCTCAGCAGAGACCCAGTACTTC. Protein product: CASSSGASAETQYF.

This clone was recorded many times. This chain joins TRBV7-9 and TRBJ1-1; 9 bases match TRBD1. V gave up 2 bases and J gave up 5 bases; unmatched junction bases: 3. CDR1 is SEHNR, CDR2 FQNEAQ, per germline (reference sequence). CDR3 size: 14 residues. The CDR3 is CASSLRQGGTEAFF. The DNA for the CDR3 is TGTGCCAGCAGCTTAAGACAGGGGGGGACTGAAGCTTTCTTT.

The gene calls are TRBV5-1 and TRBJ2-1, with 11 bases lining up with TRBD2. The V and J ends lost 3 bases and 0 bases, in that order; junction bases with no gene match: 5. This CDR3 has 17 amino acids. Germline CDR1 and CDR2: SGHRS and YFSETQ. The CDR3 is CASSSGLAATSYNEQFF. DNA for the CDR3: TGCGCCAGCAGCTCGGGACTAGCGGCGACCTCCTACAATGAGCAGTTCTTC.

This chain's CDR3 is CASPASAWANYEQYV. For the CDR3, the DNA is TGTGCCAGCCCTGCTAGCGCGTGGGCTAATTACGAGCAGTACGTC. The chain links TRBV2 to TRBJ2-7, with D possibly TRBD2 on 6 matching bases. The germline gives CDR1 SNHLY, CDR2 FYNNEI. V lost 8 bases and J 4 bases, leaving 21 bases between the germline ends. The CDR3 is 15 amino acids.

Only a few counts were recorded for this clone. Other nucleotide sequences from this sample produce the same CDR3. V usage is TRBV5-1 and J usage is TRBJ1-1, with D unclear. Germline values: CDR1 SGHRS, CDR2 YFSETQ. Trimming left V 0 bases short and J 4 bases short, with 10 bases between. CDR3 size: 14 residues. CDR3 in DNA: TGCGCCAGCAGCTTGGCCGGCGTGGGCACTGAAGCTTTCTTT. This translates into CASSLAGVGTEAFF.

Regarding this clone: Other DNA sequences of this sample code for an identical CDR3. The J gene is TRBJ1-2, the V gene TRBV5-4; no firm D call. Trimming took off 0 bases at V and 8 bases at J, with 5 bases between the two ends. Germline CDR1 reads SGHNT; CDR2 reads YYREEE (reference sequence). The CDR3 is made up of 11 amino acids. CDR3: CASSLGGGYTF. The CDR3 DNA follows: TGTGCCAGCAGCTTGGGCGGAGGCTACACCTTC. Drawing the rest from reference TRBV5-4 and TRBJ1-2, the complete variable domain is ETGVTQSPTHLIKTRGQQVTLRCSSQSGHNTVSWYQQALGQGPQFIFQYYREEENGRGNFPPRFSGLQFPNYSSELNVNALELDDSALYLCASSLGGGYTFGSGTRLTVV.

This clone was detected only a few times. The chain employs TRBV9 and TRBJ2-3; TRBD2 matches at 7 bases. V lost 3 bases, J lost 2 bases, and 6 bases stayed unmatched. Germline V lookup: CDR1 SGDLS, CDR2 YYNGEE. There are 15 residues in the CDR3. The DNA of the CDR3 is TGTGCCAGCAGCGCCCTAACTAGCGCCACAGATACGCAGTATTTT. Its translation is CASSALTSATDTQYF.

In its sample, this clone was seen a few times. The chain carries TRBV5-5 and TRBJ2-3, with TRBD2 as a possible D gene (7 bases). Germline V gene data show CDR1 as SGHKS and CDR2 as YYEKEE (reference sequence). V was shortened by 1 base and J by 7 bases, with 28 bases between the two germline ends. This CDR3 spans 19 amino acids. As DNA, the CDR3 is TGTGCCAGCAGCTTGTCGGTATTTCGTGGTTTGCGGGGGCCGAATACGCAGTATTTT. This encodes CASSLSVFRGLRGPNTQYF.

The DNA of the CDR3 is TGCGCCAGCAGCTGGGTGGCGTCCAGCACAGATACGCAGTATTTT. Residues: CASSWVASSTDTQYF. This chain links TRBV5-1 with TRBJ2-3; D is undetermined. This CDR3 is built from 15 residues. Deletions cut 3 bases from V and 0 bases from J, with 11 bases between. In germline, CDR1 is SGHRS, CDR2 YFSETQ.